This T cell receptor (beta chain) was documented in a study of blood T cell repertoires in COVID-19. At the level of the study: From the United States, Italy and Spain came samples of acute and convalescent COVID-19. T cells, B-cell-depleted T cells, or PBMCs supplied cDNA or gDNA.

Authors' processing steps: Amplification from reference gene primers served as the basis for estimated nucleated cell counts. Some clones are missing from TCRdb's copy, which holds only in-frame ones; the method was immunoSEQ multiplex PCR. V and J calls and clone size are copied from that table; D and trimming were computed from the DNA. The top ten hold 15% to 20% of the sample, which has about 190,000 clones, around four fifths seen once. The V and J ends lost 7 bases and 4 bases, in that order; junction bases with no gene match: 5. The CDR3 has 13 residues. CDR1 SNHLY and CDR2 FYNNEI come from the germline V gene.

Sample: peripheral blood. This rearrangement joins TRBV2 to TRBJ2-5; 8 positions match TRBD1. The source is a human donor in a cohort sampled during active COVID-19. The chain's CDR3 is CASIRGQGETQYF. The CDR3 DNA reads as TGTGCCAGCATCAGGGGGCAGGGAGAGACCCAGTACTTC.